Shown below are 3 T cell receptor beta chains from a single sample sequenced in a study of blood T cells in healthy people across ages. Combining a sample-barcoded 5' primer with a J-beta primer mix, a second PCR ran for 7 to 11 cycles. TCRdb re-derived calls from the 5' RACE reads in MiXCR, one entry per CDR3 protein. The sample comprises about a million distinct CDR3 sequences, roughly half of which are singletons, and around a fifth rests with the top ten. The sample consisted of blood. These receptors all come from a woman aged 55 to 70 in good health.

The chain employs TRBV7-2 and TRBJ1-4; the D is unclear. The CDR3 consists of 13 residues. Germline values: CDR1 SGHTA, CDR2 FQGNSA. The V end was cut by 5 bases, the J end by 5 bases, with 9 bases between. CDR3 coding DNA: TGTGCCAGCAGCCGGTGGGGAAATGAAAAACTGTTTTTT. It codes for CASSRWGNEKLFF. Looking up the rest from reference TRBV7-2 and TRBJ1-4 gives the full variable domain: GAGVSQSPSNKVTEKGKDVELRCDPISGHTALYWYRQSLGQGLEFLIYFQGNSAPDKSGLPSDRFSAERTGGSVSTLTIQRTQQEDSAVYLCASSRWGNEKLFFGSGTQLSVL.

This chain uses TRBV11-2 with TRBJ2-4; D is unclear. The last part of the DNA fits TRBJ2-7 better; the J call may be wrong. This CDR3 is 16 amino acids long. The germline V gene has CDR1 SGHAT and CDR2 FQNNGV. The CDR3 DNA sequence: TGTGCCAGCAGCCCACTGGCACGGAGAAGCTCCTACGAGCAGTACTTC. Translating gives CASSPLARRSSYEQYF.

The rearrangement joins TRBV29-1 to TRBJ2-3; D possibly corresponds to TRBD2 (6 bases). Germline assignment: CDR1 SQVTM and CDR2 ANQGSEA. V was trimmed by 6 bases and J by 2 bases, leaving 9 bases between them. The CDR3 covers 12 residues. In DNA form, the CDR3 reads TGCAGCGTAGGGACTCACACAGATACGCAGTATTTT. The encoded protein is CSVGTHTDTQYF.